The 3 T cell receptor beta chains listed next were all sequenced from one sample in a study of shared clonotypes between healthy human individuals (TCRdb year 2020). Library prep was done by the immunoSEQ multiplex PCR assay. TCRdb carries this immuneACCESS record with in-frame sequences only. Its versions omit some clonotypes, under half of them owing to an unresolved V gene in the studies checked, with the rest unexplained. In this sample the table shows about 2 million clones, roughly 94% of which occur a single time. Clones ranked in the top ten supply 0.1% to 0.15% of the sample. The specimen was naive CD4+ T cells sorted from blood. Sample cell subset or site, as interpreted from the label and publication: CD45RA+ positively selected. These receptors all stem from a man between 18 and 35 years old in good health.

On this clone itself: The germline gene is not matched at one end of the junction; a read error may be the cause. The genes are TRBV27 and TRBJ2-2; 8 bases match TRBD1. The CDR3 consists of 15 residues. Germline assignment: CDR1 MNHEY and CDR2 SMNVEV (reference sequence). CDR3 sequence reads: CASCLDRVGTGELFF. CDR3 in DNA: TGTGCCAGCTGTTTGGACAGGGTAGGAACCGGGGAGCTGTTTTTT.

The chain joins TRBV6-5 to TRBJ1-1; maybe TRBD1 (6 bases). This CDR3 comprises 15 residues. Trimming cost V 6 bases and J 1 base, with 15 bases left between them. Germline V gene data show CDR1 as MNHEY and CDR2 as SVGAGI. CDR3 loop: CASSPSWGQNTEAFF. Here the CDR3 DNA reads TGTGCCAGCAGCCCATCGTGGGGGCAGAACACTGAAGCTTTCTTT.

The chain joins TRBV28 to TRBJ1-4; TRBD1 might be the D (5 bases). The V and J ends lost 6 bases and 3 bases respectively, with 23 bases between them. Germline values: CDR1 MDHEN, CDR2 SYDVKM. The CDR3 loop spans 18 amino acids. CDR3 DNA sequence: TGTGCCAGCAGAGCTAACAGGTACCGCCCGGTACCTAATGAAAAACTGTTTTTT. Translating it yields CASRANRYRPVPNEKLFF.